Listed below are T cell receptor beta chains from one sample, sequenced in a study of T cell changes during pregnancy in multiple sclerosis. The repertoire was sequenced with immunoSEQ multiplex PCR; TCRdb's copy has only in-frame clones and lacks some. Of roughly 46,000 clones in the sample, around 84% are singletons; the top ten hold around 0.65%. The specimen was CD4+ T cells from peripheral blood mononuclear cells, collected before pregnancy. These receptors were collected from a female donor with multiple sclerosis, enrolled in a pregnancy study. CDR3s include the opening cysteine and the closing phenylalanine or tryptophan.

J,V,CDR3
TRBJ1-2,TRBV2,CASTRGEPSGYTF
TRBJ1-2,TRBV5-4,CASSLDGFTNYGYTF
TRBJ1-2,TRBV6-4,CASSAGTGGQGYTF
TRBJ2-5,TRBV10-3,CAISDPLSTGETQYF
TRBJ1-2,TRBV19,CASSIGDRVFGYTF
TRBJ1-1,TRBV27,CASSLKDTNTEAFF
TRBJ1-1,TRBV5-1,CASSSHTGGGETEAFF
TRBJ2-7,TRBV7-3,CASSPIHRQYF
TRBJ2-1,TRBV10-2,CASGGLAGYNEQFF
TRBJ1-5,TRBV6-1,CASSETEYSNQPQHF
TRBJ2-1,TRBV4-2,CASSQVALAGNNEQFF
TRBJ1-1,TRBV25-1,CASSDQRGLGVTEAFF
TRBJ1-1,TRBV29-1,CSVGETGMNTEAFF
TRBJ1-2,TRBV6-1,CASSEEGGTGTYGYTF
TRBJ2-1,TRBV19,CASIPSGTDYNEQFF
TRBJ1-5,TRBV7-6,CASSLEAGEQPQHF
TRBJ2-3,TRBV4-2,CASSPSRESTDTQYF
TRBJ2-1,TRBV27,CASSLKPLAGGIGEQFF
TRBJ2-1,TRBV2,CASTQRGGGNEQFF